The clone carrying this T cell receptor (beta chain) was recorded at least ten times. Its antigen is not known. From RNA, the CDR3 regions of TCR beta chains were amplified and sequenced. HTBI-primed first-round RT-PCR preceded second-round multiplex PCR. TCRdb used MiXCR to reprocess the multiplex PCR reads, holding one entry per CDR3 protein. The sample lists 360,000 or so distinct CDR3 sequences, approximately 16% seen once, with 1.6% in the top ten. These data come from a study of Graves' ophthalmopathy and Graves' hyperthyroidism. Serum thyroxine and TRAb, along with clinical symptoms, thyroid ultrasound and orbital computed tomography, were what diagnosis relied on. Points from the study as a whole: The majority of expanded thyroid clonotypes above 0.001 frequency also occurred in blood. In predicting ophthalmopathy progression, the model reached approximately 71% sensitivity and 72.22% specificity. With roughly 88% sensitivity and around 80% specificity, a 13-signature model separated ophthalmopathy from stable hyperthyroidism.

The material sequenced was peripheral blood. This TCR was sampled from a woman under 30 with Graves' ophthalmopathy.

The CDR3: CASSYSGGWYEQYF. The CDR3 bases are TGTGCCAGCAGTTACTCGGGGGGATGGTACGAGCAGTACTTC. The chain is built from TRBV6-2 or TRBV6-3 and TRBJ2-7; TRBD2 is a possible D gene (6 bases). The CDR3 has 14 amino acids. V dropped 0 bases and J dropped 4 bases, with 10 bases sitting between them. CDR1 is MNHEY, CDR2 SVGEGT, per germline.